The 14 T cell receptor beta chains below all came from one sample that was sequenced in a study of T cell responses to AZD1222 COVID-19 vaccine. This table comes from immunoSEQ multiplex PCR, and its TCRdb copy is limited to in-frame clones, with some not included. The sample yields some 130,000 clones, under 95% seen once. The sequencing here drew on peripheral blood, taken on day 0 of AZD1222 vaccination. These receptors came from an adult in good health.

The V and J genes are TRBV27 and TRBJ1-5; TRBD1 matches at 11 bases. The junction had 11 bases not matched to a gene; V was cut back by 4 bases and J by 9 bases. Germline V gene data show CDR1 as MNHEY and CDR2 as SMNVEV (reference sequence). The CDR3 covers 16 residues. The CDR3 spells CASSSGTGGGVRPQHF. The CDR3 coding sequence is TGTGCCAGCAGTTCGGGGACAGGGGGTGGGGTTCGGCCCCAGCATTTT.

This clone occurred a few times. The rearrangement joins TRBV6-5 to TRBJ1-1, with D tentatively TRBD1 (6 bases). Germline CDR1 and CDR2: MNHEY and SVGAGI. The V gene lost 6 bases and the J gene lost 3 bases, with 14 bases spanning the gap. This CDR3 has 14 amino acids. CDR3 DNA sequence: TGTGCCAGCAGGAAACAGGGAGGAGACACTGAAGCTTTCTTT. Protein sequence: CASRKQGGDTEAFF.

The chain links TRBV28 to TRBJ1-5; tentative D call: TRBD1 (5 bases). V was trimmed by 4 bases and J by 9 bases, leaving 13 bases between them. Germline loops: CDR1 MDHEN, CDR2 SYDVKM. The CDR3 consists of 13 residues. The CDR3, as DNA: TGTGCCAGCAGTTGGGGGGGTGTTCGGCCCCAGCATTTT. Its protein product is CASSWGGVRPQHF.

V usage is TRBV6-2 or TRBV6-3 and J usage is TRBJ1-2; perhaps TRBD1 as D (5 bases). Per the germline V gene, CDR1 is MNHEY and CDR2 is SVGEGT. V lost 2 bases, J lost 1 base, and 8 bases lay in between. The CDR3 has 14 residues. In DNA form, the CDR3 reads TGTGCCAGCAGTTACCCACAGGATAACTATGGCTACACCTTC. Translated, it gives CASSYPQDNYGYTF.

The rearrangement joins TRBV5-1 to TRBJ1-1; D gene uncertain. Germline V gives CDR1 SGHRS, CDR2 YFSETQ. V was trimmed by 7 bases and J by 0 bases, leaving 16 bases between them. This CDR3 spans 15 amino acids. This CDR3 reads CASSEGSGVNTEAFF. The CDR3 region has the DNA TGCGCCAGCTCGGAAGGGTCGGGCGTGAACACTGAAGCTTTCTTT.

This chain uses TRBV24-1 with TRBJ1-2, with D unresolved. CDR3 length: 12 amino acids. The ends were cut back, 2 bases at V and 8 bases at J, with 8 bases in the middle. From germline, CDR1 is KGHDR and CDR2 SFDVKD. CDR3 sequence (DNA): TGTGCCACCAGTGATTGGACGGACGGCTACACCTTC. Protein product: CATSDWTDGYTF.

The gene calls are TRBV2 and TRBJ1-1, with TRBD1 as a possible D gene (5 bases). The V end was cut by 10 bases, the J end by 7 bases, with 13 bases between. The CDR3 has 11 amino acids. Germline CDR1 reads SNHLY; CDR2 reads FYNNEI. The CDR3 sequence: CATNPGGEAFF. The CDR3 region has the DNA TGTGCCACGAATCCCGGGGGTGAAGCTTTCTTT.

The rearrangement uses TRBV6-2 or TRBV6-3 and TRBJ2-7; 11 nucleotides align to TRBD2. J was trimmed by 7 bases and V by 4 bases; bases with no gene match: 6. CDR1 and CDR2 (germline): MNHEY, SVGEGT. This CDR3 comprises 14 residues. CDR3 sequence reads: CASSLLAGDREQYF. The CDR3 coding sequence is TGTGCCAGCAGTTTACTAGCGGGAGATCGTGAGCAGTACTTC.

This chain connects TRBV11-3 to TRBJ1-2; 7 bases are shared with TRBD1. The CDR3 has 14 amino acids. V was pared by 8 bases and J by 8 bases, with 14 bases of the junction left unmatched. Germline V gene lookup returns CDR1 SGHNT and CDR2 YENEEA. The CDR3: CASLEQGPPQGYTF. DNA of the CDR3: TGTGCCAGCCTGGAACAGGGGCCGCCCCAGGGCTACACCTTC.

The chain links TRBV28 to TRBJ2-1; 13 bases are shared with TRBD2. V lost 5 bases to trimming and J lost 5 bases; unmatched junction nucleotides: 3. The CDR3 runs 15 residues. Germline V lookup: CDR1 MDHEN, CDR2 SYDVKM. As DNA, the CDR3 is TGTGCCAGCAGTAAAGGGACTAGCGGGAACAATGAGCAGTTCTTC. Its protein is CASSKGTSGNNEQFF.

As regards this clone: A read error may account for a junction end that differs from germline. V and J are TRBV6-4 and TRBJ1-5; D perhaps matches TRBD1 (6 bases). The CDR3 consists of 13 residues. The V gene's germline CDR1 is MRHNA and CDR2 SNTAGT. The CDR3 region has the DNA TGTGCCAGCAGTGTGGGGGGCAACCAGCCCCAGCATTTT. This encodes CASSVGGNQPQHF.

The chain carries TRBV25-1 and TRBJ2-3; TRBD2 might be the D (6 bases). Trimming removed 6 bases from V and 1 base from J, with 14 bases in between. Germline V lookup: CDR1 MGHDK, CDR2 SYGVNS. The CDR3 contains 15 residues. The CDR3 DNA reads TGTGCCAGCAGCTGGGGGGACTCCCGCACAGATACGCAGTATTTT. This encodes CASSWGDSRTDTQYF.

The rearrangement links TRBV9 to TRBJ2-5; 10 nucleotides match TRBD1. The ends lost 4 bases at V and 2 bases at J; junction bases unmatched: 5. The CDR3 has 15 amino acids. Germline V gene data show CDR1 as SGDLS and CDR2 as YYNGEE. The CDR3 coding sequence is TGTGCCAGCAGCAAGGGACAGGGGCCTCAAGAGACCCAGTACTTC. It specifies CASSKGQGPQETQYF.

The gene calls are TRBV7-2 and TRBJ2-1; tentatively, D is TRBD1 (6 bases). V lost 5 bases and J 7 bases, leaving 12 bases between the germline ends. Germline V gene sequence: CDR1 SGHTA, CDR2 FQGNSA. This CDR3 contains 13 residues. DNA of the CDR3: TGTGCCAGCAGCCTGGGGGCGCTTAATGAGCAGTTCTTC. Translated: CASSLGALNEQFF.